This T cell receptor (beta chain) is drawn from a study of T cell repertoires in cytomegalovirus infection. Across the study: Public TCR beta signatures were indicative of both CMV infection and a matching HLA type.

Germline assignment: CDR1 DFQATT and CDR2 SNEGSKA (reference sequence). The CDR3 totals 17 residues. Trimming removed 1 base at V and 0 bases at J, with 16 bases between. This clonotype was seen a handful of times. MiXCR was run by TCRdb on the reads, yielding one entry per CDR3 protein. The data show under 300,000 distinct CDR3 sequences, over 15% seen once. Sequenced sample: CD8+ T cells from PBMCs. This TCR was recovered from a human donor in good health (CMV status not recorded). Some clones in this sample may be carry-over from other donors' samples. The rearrangement links TRBV20-1 to TRBJ1-5, with D possibly matching TRBD1 (5 bases). Written as DNA, the CDR3 is TGCAGTGCTAGAGTGGGGGGAGAGGGCCTTAGCAATCAGCCCCAGCATTTT. This sequence encodes CSARVGGEGLSNQPQHF.